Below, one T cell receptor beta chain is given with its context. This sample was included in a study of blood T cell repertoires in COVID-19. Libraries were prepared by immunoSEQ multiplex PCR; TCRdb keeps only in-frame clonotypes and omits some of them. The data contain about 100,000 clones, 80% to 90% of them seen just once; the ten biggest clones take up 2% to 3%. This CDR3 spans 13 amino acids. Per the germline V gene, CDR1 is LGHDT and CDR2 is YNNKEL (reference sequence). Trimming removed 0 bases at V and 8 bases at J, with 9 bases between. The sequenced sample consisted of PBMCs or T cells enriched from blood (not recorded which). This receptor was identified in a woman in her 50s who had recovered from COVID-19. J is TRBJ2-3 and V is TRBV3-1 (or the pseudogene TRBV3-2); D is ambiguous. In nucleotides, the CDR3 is TGTGCCAGCAGCCAAGAAGTCGAGAGTACGCAGTATTTT. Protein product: CASSQEVESTQYF.